The 12 T cell receptor beta chains below were found in one sample sequenced in a study of neoadjuvant anti-PD-1 for oral cavity cancer. TCRdb's copy holds only in-frame clones and misses some; the assay was immunoSEQ multiplex PCR. The sample has approximately 67,000 clones, about 86% seen once. The material was PBMCs, obtained before nivolumab (anti-PD-1) treatment. The receptors shown here come from a person aged 35-79 years with oral cavity squamous cell carcinoma.

This rearrangement joins TRBV30 to TRBJ2-3, with D maybe TRBD2 (6 bases). Trimming cost V 4 bases and J 11 bases, with 19 bases left between them. This CDR3 is 13 amino acids long. In germline, CDR1 is GTSNPN, CDR2 SVGIG (reference sequence). The CDR3 loop reads CAWTLPGGIWQYF. In DNA, the CDR3 is TGTGCCTGGACTCTGCCCGGCGGGATATGGCAGTATTTT.

The chain uses TRBV5-1 and TRBJ2-3; 8 bases fit TRBD2. Trimming cost V 2 bases and J 1 base; bases outside gene matches: 9. This CDR3 has 17 residues. Looked up from germline, CDR1 is SGHRS and CDR2 is YFSETQ. CDR3 sequence: CASSLTQRAGGTDTQYF. The CDR3 bases are TGCGCCAGCAGCTTAACCCAGAGAGCGGGGGGCACAGATACGCAGTATTTT.

V gene TRBV7-9 combines with J gene TRBJ2-1, with 11 nucleotides matching TRBD2. J lost 9 bases, V lost 5 bases, and 9 bases had no gene match. This CDR3 region has 15 residues. Per the germline V gene, CDR1 is SEHNR and CDR2 is FQNEAQ (reference sequence). CDR3: CASSPQRLAGREQFF. DNA for the CDR3: TGTGCCAGCAGCCCCCAAAGACTAGCGGGACGTGAGCAGTTCTTC.

Comments on this clone: At one end the junction does not follow the germline gene, possibly because of a read error. The chain combines TRBV6-6 with TRBJ1-5; unclear D gene. The CDR3 is 14 amino acids. CDR1 and CDR2 from the germline V gene are MNHNY and SVGAGI (reference sequence). CDR3 loop: CASSYDPGNLPQHF. The CDR3 DNA is TGTGCCAGCAGTTACGACCCAGGAAATCTGCCCCAGCATTTT.

CDR3 sequence (DNA): TGCGCCAGCCGCTGGGAGCGGAACACAGATACGCAGTATTTT. Its protein is CASRWERNTDTQYF. The chain employs TRBV5-1 and TRBJ2-3; D is possibly TRBD2 (5 bases). Trimming cost V 7 bases and J 2 bases, with 14 bases left between them. The CDR3 sequence is 14 residues long. Germline loops: CDR1 SGHRS, CDR2 YFSETQ.

Here the CDR3 reads CASSLGGHANYEQYF. The CDR3 bases are TGTGCCAGCAGCTTAGGGGGACACGCAAACTACGAGCAGTACTTC. The chain uses TRBV7-2 and TRBJ2-7, with a tentative D call TRBD1 (6 bases). The ends were cut back, 1 base at V and 3 bases at J, with 13 bases in the middle. The CDR3 runs 15 residues. CDR1 is SGHTA and CDR2 is FQGNSA in the germline V gene.

The rearrangement uses TRBV19 and TRBJ2-1; D call uncertain. The V gene lost 3 bases and the J gene lost 3 bases, with 0 bases spanning the gap. This CDR3 has 11 amino acids. Germline V lookup: CDR1 LNHDA, CDR2 SQIVND (reference sequence). The CDR3 DNA reads as TGTGCCAGTAGTATCTACAATGAGCAGTTCTTC. This sequence encodes CASSIYNEQFF.

This chain uses TRBV5-5 with TRBJ2-1; D not certain. Trimming left V 0 bases short and J 5 bases short, with 12 bases between. CDR3 size: 15 residues. Germline-derived CDR1 and CDR2 are SGHKS and YYEKEE (reference sequence). The DNA of the CDR3 is TGTGCCAGCAGCTTGGAAGGGCAGGCTAACAATGAGCAGTTCTTC. Translating gives CASSLEGQANNEQFF. The complete variable domain, with remaining parts taken from reference TRBV5-5 and TRBJ2-1, reads DAGVTQSPTHLIKTRGQQVTLRCSPISGHKSVSWYQQVLGQGPQFIFQYYEKEERGRGNFPDRFSARQFPNYSSELNVNALLLGDSALYLCASSLEGQANNEQFFGPGTRLTVL.

The chain uses TRBV27 and TRBJ1-1; weak D call: TRBD1 (5 bases). CDR1 and CDR2 from the germline V gene are MNHEY and SMNVEV (reference sequence). This CDR3 contains 15 residues. V lost 2 bases and J lost 3, with 13 bases in between. The CDR3 spells CASSLGAGGDTEAFF. In DNA form, the CDR3 reads TGTGCCAGCAGTTTAGGGGCGGGAGGAGACACTGAAGCTTTCTTT.

The rearrangement uses TRBV2 and TRBJ2-2; the D is unclear. In germline, CDR1 is SNHLY, CDR2 FYNNEI. This CDR3 is 13 amino acids long. Trimming took off 6 bases at V and 3 bases at J, with 8 bases between the two ends. The CDR3 DNA follows: TGTGCCAGCAGAGTCACCTACACCGGGGAGCTGTTTTTT. This encodes CASRVTYTGELFF.

This rearrangement joins TRBV6-6 to TRBJ2-2; 7 positions agree with TRBD1. The junction had 2 bases not matched to a gene; V was cut back by 7 bases and J by 3 bases. CDR1 and CDR2 (germline): MNHNY, SVGAGI (reference sequence). The CDR3 is 13 residues long. CDR3 amino acids: CASTTGDTGELFF. For the CDR3, the DNA is TGTGCCAGCACTACAGGGGACACCGGGGAGCTGTTTTTT.

The V gene is TRBV30, the J gene TRBJ1-5, with D possibly TRBD1 on 5 matching bases. This CDR3 has 14 residues. CDR1 and CDR2 (germline): GTSNPN, SVGIG (reference sequence). Trimming took off 2 bases at V and 5 bases at J, with 13 bases between the two ends. CDR3 protein: CAWSFEGWHQPQHF. The CDR3 DNA reads TGTGCCTGGAGTTTCGAGGGGTGGCATCAGCCCCAGCATTTT. The variable domain in full, completed from reference TRBV30 and TRBJ1-5, reads SQTIHQWPATLVQPVGSPLSLECTVEGTSNPNLYWYRQAAGRGLQLLFYSVGIGQISSEVPQNLSASRPQDRQFILSSKKLLLSDSGFYLCAWSFEGWHQPQHFGDGTRLSIL.